This is a list of T cell receptor beta chains from one sample in a study of cytomegalovirus exposure and HLA in healthy donors. Libraries were prepared by immunoSEQ multiplex PCR; TCRdb keeps only in-frame clonotypes and omits some of them. The repertoire table contains about 170,000 clones. Material: PBMCs. Every receptor here comes from a woman aged 18-29 years in good health and CMV-seropositive. CDR3s include the opening cysteine and the closing phenylalanine or tryptophan. D genes are given only for firm matches.

J gene,D gene,V gene,CDR3 protein,CDR3 DNA
TRBJ2-3,TRBD2,TRBV5-1,CATTTSGGAPDTQYF,TGCGCCACAACGACTAGCGGGGGGGCCCCAGATACGCAGTATTTT
TRBJ2-7,TRBD1,TRBV5-1,CASSTQGAEEQYF,TGCGCCAGCAGCACCCAGGGGGCGGAGGAGCAGTACTTC
TRBJ1-1,TRBD1,TRBV5-4,CASSLETGVTEAFF,TGTGCCAGCAGCCTAGAGACAGGGGTAACTGAAGCTTTCTTT
TRBJ1-3,TRBD1,TRBV4-1,CASSRSQGTGGENTIYF,TGCGCCAGCAGTCGATCCCAGGGGACAGGGGGCGAAAACACCATATATTTT
TRBJ1-3,.,TRBV25-1,CASSDSTRMSSGNTIYF,TGTGCCAGCAGTGACTCGACAAGGATGAGCTCTGGAAACACCATATATTTT
TRBJ1-2,TRBD1,TRBV5-4,CASTPSRTGIYGYTF,TGTGCCAGCACCCCTTCTCGGACAGGGATCTATGGCTACACCTTC
TRBJ2-7,.,TRBV6-5,CASSPQGYEQYF,TGTGCCAGCAGCCCACAGGGCTACGAGCAGTACTTC
TRBJ2-5,.,TRBV2,CASSAITGQETQYF,TGTGCCAGCAGTGCGATAACAGGCCAAGAGACCCAGTACTTC
TRBJ1-5,TRBD1,TRBV5-6,CASSFSDRESQPQHF,TGTGCCAGCAGCTTCTCCGACAGGGAGAGTCAGCCCCAGCATTTT
TRBJ2-3,.,TRBV7-6,CASSLHPGASTDTQYF,TGTGCCAGCAGCTTACACCCTGGGGCTAGCACAGATACGCAGTATTTT
TRBJ1-5,TRBD1,TRBV7-2,CASSQQGAGQPQHF,TGTGCCAGCAGCCAACAGGGGGCTGGACAGCCCCAGCATTTT
TRBJ1-5,TRBD1,TRBV9,CASSVGQGINQPQHF,TGTGCCAGCAGCGTAGGACAGGGGATCAATCAGCCCCAGCATTTT
TRBJ1-5,.,TRBV6-4,CASSAAGSNQPQHF,TGTGCCAGCAGTGCGGCCGGGAGCAATCAGCCCCAGCATTTT
TRBJ1-2,.,TRBV7-6,CASSLDPTIYGYTF,TGTGCCAGCAGCTTAGATCCGACAATCTATGGCTACACCTTC
TRBJ2-7,.,TRBV6-1,CASTRLAPYEQYF,TGTGCCAGCACTAGGTTGGCCCCCTACGAGCAGTACTTC
TRBJ2-1,TRBD2,TRBV10-3,CAISPGTSGRYNEQFF,TGTGCCATCAGTCCAGGGACTAGCGGGAGGTACAATGAGCAGTTCTTC
TRBJ2-1,.,TRBV5-8,CASSANEQFF,TGTGCCAGCTCAGCGAATGAGCAGTTCTTC
TRBJ1-2,.,TRBV29-1,CSVEEDAARQNYGYTF,TGCAGCGTTGAAGAGGACGCGGCCCGACAGAACTATGGCTACACCTTC
TRBJ2-5,.,TRBV2,CASSPPLRGETQYF,TGTGCCAGCAGTCCCCCGTTAAGAGGGGAGACCCAGTACTTC
TRBJ2-3,TRBD2,TRBV28,CASSLYSGSTDTQYF,TGTGCCAGCAGTTTATATAGCGGGAGTACAGATACGCAGTATTTT
TRBJ1-3,.,TRBV6-4,CASSDSNRTETGNTIYF,TGTGCCAGCAGTGACTCGAATCGGACAGAAACTGGAAACACCATATATTTT
TRBJ2-1,TRBD1,TRBV7-6,CASSLRTGGSYNEQFF,TGTGCCAGCAGCCTCCGGACAGGGGGCTCCTACAATGAGCAGTTCTTC
TRBJ1-2,TRBD1,TRBV7-9,CASSSFPGTGGRGYTF,TGTGCCAGCAGCTCATTCCCCGGGACAGGGGGCCGCGGCTACACCTTC
TRBJ2-2,.,TRBV14,CASSLAAGELFF,TGTGCCAGCAGCCTGGCTGCCGGGGAGCTGTTTTTT
TRBJ2-1,TRBD1,TRBV19,CASKGLGQGRGSSYNEQFF,TGTGCCAGTAAGGGATTAGGACAGGGTAGGGGGAGCTCCTACAATGAGCAGTTCTTC
TRBJ2-1,.,TRBV5-1,CASSFPTANEQFF,TGCGCCAGCAGCTTCCCTACCGCCAATGAGCAGTTCTTC
TRBJ1-3,.,TRBV6-5,CASSYSVGNTIYF,TGTGCCAGCAGTTATTCGGTTGGAAACACCATATATTTT
TRBJ2-3,.,TRBV4-3,CASSQVLPDTQYF,TGCGCCAGCAGCCAAGTACTCCCAGATACGCAGTATTTT
TRBJ2-3,TRBD1,TRBV9,CASSAGQAVTQYF,TGTGCCAGCAGCGCAGGACAGGCCGTAACGCAGTATTTT
TRBJ1-5,.,TRBV5-6,CASSSLNQPQHF,TGTGCCAGCAGCTCCCTAAATCAGCCCCAGCATTTT
TRBJ1-1,.,TRBV5-4,CASSLAGEYTEAFF,TGTGCCAGCAGCTTGGCCGGGGAGTACACTGAAGCTTTCTTT
TRBJ2-1,.,TRBV11-3,CASSYRDDEQFF,TGTGCCAGCAGCTACAGGGACGATGAGCAGTTCTTC
TRBJ1-1,.,TRBV29-1,CSVGGGGVPEAFF,TGCAGCGTTGGAGGCGGGGGGGTCCCTGAAGCTTTCTTT
TRBJ2-6,.,TRBV6-5,CASTPDSSGANVLTF,TGTGCCAGCACTCCGGACAGCTCTGGGGCCAACGTCCTGACTTTC
TRBJ1-4,.,TRBV7-8,CASSAQGWDEKLFF,TGTGCCAGCAGCGCGCAGGGATGGGATGAAAAACTGTTTTTT
TRBJ1-2,.,TRBV6-6,CASRRGDINYGYTF,TGTGCCTCCAGGCGGGGCGACATTAACTATGGCTACACCTTC
TRBJ2-1,TRBD2,TRBV2,CASRGLAVSYNEQFF,TGTGCCAGCAGGGGTCTAGCGGTCTCCTACAATGAGCAGTTCTTC
TRBJ1-2,TRBD1,TRBV25-1,CASSESGQGARARGYTF,TGTGCCAGCAGTGAATCGGGACAGGGGGCAAGGGCGAGGGGCTACACCTTC
TRBJ1-1,.,TRBV6-4,CASSDSSSSSEAFF,TGTGCCAGCAGTGACTCGAGTTCATCGTCTGAAGCTTTCTTT
TRBJ1-1,.,TRBV11-3,CASSLTGLNTEAFF,TGTGCCAGCAGCTTAACAGGGCTGAACACTGAAGCTTTCTTT
TRBJ2-2,.,TRBV7-7,CASSFGASGELFF,TGTGCTAGCAGCTTTGGGGCCTCCGGGGAGCTGTTTTTT
TRBJ2-1,TRBD2,TRBV7-2,CASIPASGRANEQFF,TGTGCCAGCATCCCGGCTAGCGGGAGGGCAAATGAGCAGTTCTTC
TRBJ2-1,TRBD2,TRBV10-3,CAISSGTSGGSFHEQFF,TGTGCCATCAGTTCCGGGACTAGCGGGGGGAGTTTTCATGAGCAGTTCTTC
TRBJ1-6,TRBD1,TRBV7-2,CASSQVTGLGTLHF,TGTGCCAGCAGCCAAGTGACAGGGCTAGGCACCCTCCACTTT
TRBJ1-6,.,TRBV5-4,CASSLKSGAHWNSPLHF,TGTGCCAGCAGCTTGAAGTCAGGGGCGCATTGGAATTCACCCCTCCACTTT
TRBJ1-3,TRBD1,TRBV5-5,CASSFGTGGSGNTIYF,TGTGCCAGCAGCTTTGGGACAGGGGGCTCTGGAAACACCATATATTTT
TRBJ1-1,.,TRBV2,CASSDSKGGTEAFF,TGTGCCAGCAGTGATAGTAAGGGAGGCACTGAAGCTTTCTTT
TRBJ1-3,.,TRBV7-9,CASSLGFSGNTIYF,TGTGCCAGCAGCTTGGGCTTCTCTGGAAACACCATATATTTT
TRBJ1-2,.,TRBV2,CASRTTVQNYGYTF,TGTGCCAGCAGGACGACAGTACAAAACTATGGCTACACCTTC
TRBJ1-4,TRBD1,TRBV7-9,CASSPHGTGNEKLFF,TGTGCCAGCAGTCCCCACGGGACAGGGAATGAAAAACTGTTTTTT
TRBJ2-1,TRBD2,TRBV5-4,CASSKGLAGGYNEQFF,TGTGCCAGCAGCAAGGGACTAGCGGGAGGGTATAATGAGCAGTTCTTC
TRBJ2-7,TRBD1,TRBV7-8,CASSLPGQGVYEQYF,TGTGCCAGCAGCTTACCGGGACAGGGAGTCTACGAGCAGTACTTC
TRBJ2-2,.,TRBV11-3,CASSPGVAGVTGELFF,TGTGCCAGCAGCCCAGGGGTGGCGGGGGTCACCGGGGAGCTGTTTTTT